The source of this TCR beta chain is a study of shared clonotypes between healthy human individuals. General study points: In having few donors, the study represented limited genetic and exposure-history diversity. Clonotype sharing among donors, it was expected, would be affected by sequencing depth. Compared with clonotypes that all four donors shared, non-shared clonotypes had lower generation probabilities.

Concerning this clone itself: The target antigen is unknown.

Sorted-subset replicate PCRs used 150 to 200 ng of genomic DNA. This amount corresponded to about 30,000 T cell genomes. Profiled with immunoSEQ multiplex PCR; TCRdb holds only in-frame clones, not every one. The table has 2 million to 3 million clones, over 85% seen once. Germline CDR1 SEHNR, CDR2 FQNEAQ (reference sequence). The CDR3 totals 13 residues. Losses at the gene ends were 6 bases for V and 5 bases for J; bases not matched to a gene: 3. V and J are TRBV7-9 and TRBJ2-5, with 10 bases lining up with TRBD2. This receptor was identified in a man younger than 30 in good health. Some clones in this sample may be carry-over from other donors' samples. The sample taken for sequencing was naive CD4+ T cells from PBMCs. The subset is: CD45RA+ positively selected. CDR3 coding DNA: TGTGCCAGCAGTAGCGGGAGGCAGGAGACCCAGTACTTC. Translated: CASSSGRQETQYF. The whole variable domain, filled in from reference TRBV7-9 and TRBJ2-5, reads DTGVSQNPRHKITKRGQNVTFRCDPISEHNRLYWYRQTLGQGPEFLTYFQNEAQLEKSRLLSDRFSAERPKGSFSTLEIQRTEQGDSAMYLCASSSGRQETQYFGPGTRLLVL.